The 7 T cell receptor beta chains in this list originate from one sample, sequenced in a study of molecular identifiers for immune sequencing clone quantification. TCRdb ran MiXCR on the PCR reads and lists one entry per CDR3 protein. The sample lists some 65,000 distinct CDR3 sequences, 18% seen once, with around 1.5% in the top ten. Sequencing was carried out using naive CD8+ T cells from blood, with Jurkat cell RNA spiked in. Noted subset: FACS-sorted CD8+CD4-CCR7+CD45RA+ naive T cells. Receptors originate from a human donor in good health. Some libraries in this study had Jurkat cell RNA spiked in.

This clonotype was recorded at least ten times. This sequence joins TRBV29-1 and TRBJ1-2; D not resolved. This CDR3 has 12 amino acids. V was trimmed by 0 bases and J by 13 bases, leaving 15 bases between them. Per germline, CDR1 SQVTM and CDR2 ANQGSEA. The CDR3 nucleotides are TGCAGCGTTGAAGATCAACTTGGGGTACTCACCTTC. Amino acid sequence: CSVEDQLGVLTF.

This clonotype was observed at least ten times. V and J are TRBV9 and TRBJ2-2; the D gene is possibly TRBD1 (5 bases). CDR3 size: 15 residues. Germline CDR1 is SGDLS and CDR2 is YYNGEE. The germline V and J ends were trimmed by 3 bases and 4 bases, with 13 bases remaining between them. CDR3 nucleotide sequence: TGTGCCAGCAGCGACCGACTCCAGGGCACCGGGGAGCTGTTTTTT. Its translation is CASSDRLQGTGELFF. Full variable domain (outside the CDR3, taken from reference TRBV9 and TRBJ2-2): DSGVTQTPKHLITATGQRVTLRCSPRSGDLSVYWYQQSLDQGLQFLIQYYNGEERAKGNILERFSAQQFPDLHSELNLSSLELGDSALYFCASSDRLQGTGELFFGEGSRLTVL.

A remark on this clonotype: A much larger clone lies one base from this, so it may be a read error. In this CDR3 the conserved last residue, phenylalanine or tryptophan, is missing, so a read error is likely. This sequence joins TRBV12-3 or TRBV12-4 and TRBJ2-7; TRBD2 matches at 8 bases. CDR3 length equals 15 residues. The trim removed 1 base at V and 2 bases at J, leaving 4 bases unmatched. CDR3 sequence: CASSLEGLETYEQYL. CDR3 nucleotide sequence: TGTGCCAGCAGTTTAGAGGGACTAGAGACCTACGAGCAGTACCTC.

This clonotype was seen ten or more times. The chain couples TRBV24-1 to TRBJ1-5; D is uncertain. Trimming left V 1 base short and J 8 bases short, with 11 bases between. Germline V gene sequence: CDR1 KGHDR, CDR2 SFDVKD. The length of the CDR3 is 14 residues. This CDR3 is CATSDFPSPEPQHF. CDR3 in DNA: TGTGCCACCAGTGATTTTCCCTCGCCGGAGCCCCAGCATTTT.

The chain employs TRBV6-1 and TRBJ1-5; D remains unclear. The germline V gene has CDR1 MNHNS and CDR2 SASEGT. V was pared by 0 bases and J by 0 bases, with 9 bases between. CDR3 length equals 16 residues. The CDR3 nucleotides read TGTGCCAGCAGTGAAGCGGGGTTCTATAGCAATCAGCCCCAGCATTTT. Encoded protein: CASSEAGFYSNQPQHF.

This clonotype was detected ten times or more. This chain connects TRBV6-2 or TRBV6-3 to TRBJ2-7; a weak D match, TRBD1 (6 bases). The CDR3 has 17 residues. Per germline, CDR1 MNHEY and CDR2 SVGEGT. V lost 5 bases, J lost 2 bases, and 22 bases lay in between. CDR3 loop: CASSAHLARTEPYEQYF. The DNA for the CDR3 is TGTGCCAGCAGTGCCCACTTAGCCCGGACAGAACCCTACGAGCAGTACTTC.

This clonotype was counted many times. The J gene is TRBJ1-1, the V gene TRBV5-1; D call uncertain. CDR1 and CDR2 from the germline V gene are SGHRS and YFSETQ. This CDR3 is 15 amino acids long. The ends were cut back, 1 base at V and 1 base at J, with 11 bases in the middle. CDR3 region: CASSLKLGQNTEAFF. In DNA form, the CDR3 reads TGCGCCAGCAGCTTGAAGCTTGGGCAGAACACTGAAGCTTTCTTT.